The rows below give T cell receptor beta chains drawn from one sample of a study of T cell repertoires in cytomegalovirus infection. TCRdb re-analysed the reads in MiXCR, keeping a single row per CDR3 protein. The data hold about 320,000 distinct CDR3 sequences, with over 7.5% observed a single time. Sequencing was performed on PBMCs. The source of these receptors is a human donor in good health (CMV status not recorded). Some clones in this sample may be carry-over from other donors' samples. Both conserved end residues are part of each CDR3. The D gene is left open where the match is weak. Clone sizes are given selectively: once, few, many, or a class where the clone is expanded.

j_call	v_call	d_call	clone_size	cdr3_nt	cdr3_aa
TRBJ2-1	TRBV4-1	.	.	TGCGCCAGCAGCCAACGACTCTACAATGAGCAGTTCTTC	CASSQRLYNEQFF
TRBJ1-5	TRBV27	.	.	TGTGCCAGCAGTTGGGACCCCTATAGCAATCAGCCCCAGCATTTT	CASSWDPYSNQPQHF
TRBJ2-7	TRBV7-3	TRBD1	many	TGTGCCAGCAGCTTAACTGGGACAGGCGCCGAGCAGTACTTC	CASSLTGTGAEQYF
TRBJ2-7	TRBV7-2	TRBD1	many	TGTGCCAGCAGCCGGGACAGTGCCTACGAGCAGTACTTC	CASSRDSAYEQYF
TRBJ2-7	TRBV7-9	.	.	TGTGCCAGCACCAAGGAGGGTGTCTCCTACGAGCAGTACTTC	CASTKEGVSYEQYF
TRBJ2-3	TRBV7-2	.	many	TGTGCCAGCAGCCATCCCACTACTAGCTACGGGACAGATACGCAGTATTTT	CASSHPTTSYGTDTQYF
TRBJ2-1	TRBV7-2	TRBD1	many	TGTGCCAGCAGCTCAAAACCGGGACAGGGCATCTACAATGAGCAGTTCTTC	CASSSKPGQGIYNEQFF
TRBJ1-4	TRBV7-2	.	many	TGTGCCAGCAGCCCGCAGGGGAATAGAGGGGAAAAACTGTTTTTT	CASSPQGNRGEKLFF
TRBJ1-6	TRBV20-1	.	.	TGCAGTGCTCCGCTCCAGGGAACCTATAATTCACCCCTCCACTTT	CSAPLQGTYNSPLHF
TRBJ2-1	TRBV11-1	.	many	TGTGCCAGCAGCTTAGAAGGCAGGGCAGGTAATGAGCAGTTCTTC	CASSLEGRAGNEQFF
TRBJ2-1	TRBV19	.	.	TGTGCCAGTAGTCCCCTAGGGGATGAGCAGTTCTTC	CASSPLGDEQFF
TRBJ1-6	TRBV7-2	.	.	TGTGCCAGCAGCTTAAAGGGCGGAGATTCACCCCTCCACTTT	CASSLKGGDSPLHF
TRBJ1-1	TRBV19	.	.	TGTGCCAGTGCACGATACAAGAACACTGAAGCTTTCTTT	CASARYKNTEAFF
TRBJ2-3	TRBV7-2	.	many	TGTGCCAGCAGCTTATTAGATACGCAGTATTTT	CASSLLDTQYF
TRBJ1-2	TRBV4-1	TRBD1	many	TGCGCCAGCAGCCAAGATGGGACAGGAAGTGGCTACACCTTC	CASSQDGTGSGYTF
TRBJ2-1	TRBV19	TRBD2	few	TGTGCCAGTAGTCTAGGACTAGCCCTCTCCTACAATGAGCAGTTCTTC	CASSLGLALSYNEQFF
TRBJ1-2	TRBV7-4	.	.	TGTGCCAGCAGTCAATCGACAACTTACTATGGCTACACCTTC	CASSQSTTYYGYTF
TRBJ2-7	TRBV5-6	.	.	TGTGCCAGCAGCTCGGGACACCCCTACGAGCAGTACTTC	CASSSGHPYEQYF
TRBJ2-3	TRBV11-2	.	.	TGTGCCAGCAGCGTCCCAGCCTCAGATACGCAGTATTTT	CASSVPASDTQYF
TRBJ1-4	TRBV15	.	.	TGTGCCACCAGCAGGGAAAGAAATGAAAAACTGTTTTTT	CATSRERNEKLFF
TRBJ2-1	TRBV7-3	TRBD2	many	TGTGCCAGCAGCCTTAGACCGCGGGAGGGCCTATGGGAGCAGTTCTTC	CASSLRPREGLWEQFF
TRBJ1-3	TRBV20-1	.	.	TGCAGTGCTAGAGATAGGGCAGGGTTCGGAAACACCATATATTTT	CSARDRAGFGNTIYF
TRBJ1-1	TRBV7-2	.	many	TGTGCCAGCAGCTTAGCGTGGCGGGGTGAAGCTTTCTTT	CASSLAWRGEAFF
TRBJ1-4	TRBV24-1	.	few	TGTGCCGTACCAGGGCGAGGGGTCGAACTGTTTTTT	CAVPGRGVELFF
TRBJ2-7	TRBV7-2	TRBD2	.	TGTGCCAGCAGCCCTCAACTAGCGGGGGGCGGGTACGAGCAGTACTTC	CASSPQLAGGGYEQYF
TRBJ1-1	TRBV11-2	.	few	TGTGCCAGCAGCTTAGATCGCGGTTCTGAAGCTTTCTTT	CASSLDRGSEAFF
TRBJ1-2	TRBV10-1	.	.	TGCGCCAGCAGTGAGTCCGGCAGGGATCGTGGCTACACCTTC	CASSESGRDRGYTF
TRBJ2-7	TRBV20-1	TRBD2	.	TGCAGTGCTCCTAGCGGGGTCTACGAGCAGTACTTC	CSAPSGVYEQYF
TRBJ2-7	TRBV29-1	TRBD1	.	TGCAGCGTTGGAGACAGGGTCGGCGAGCAGTACTTC	CSVGDRVGEQYF
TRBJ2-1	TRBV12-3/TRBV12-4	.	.	TGTGCCAGCAGCGGTACAACCCTGAAGCAGTTCTTC	CASSGTTLKQFF
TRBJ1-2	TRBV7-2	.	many	TGTGCCAGCAGCTTATCAATCCCACCCTACACCTTC	CASSLSIPPYTF
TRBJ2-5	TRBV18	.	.	TGTGCCAGCTCCGTTTACCAAGAGACCCAGTACTTC	CASSVYQETQYF
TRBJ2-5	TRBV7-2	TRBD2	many	TGTGCCAGCAGCTTATCTGGCGGGGGGAAGACCCAGTACTTC	CASSLSGGGKTQYF
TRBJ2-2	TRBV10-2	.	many	TGCGCCAGCAGTTTCGGGTCGGGAACCGGGGAGCTGTTTTTT	CASSFGSGTGELFF
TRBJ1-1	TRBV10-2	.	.	TGCGCCAGCAGTGAGAGGACCCAGGGTGGTGAAGCTTTCTTT	CASSERTQGGEAFF
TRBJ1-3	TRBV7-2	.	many	TGTGCCAGCAGCTTAGTAGGGCCGGGGCACACCATATATTTT	CASSLVGPGHTIYF
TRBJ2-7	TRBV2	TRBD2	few	TGTGCCAGCAGCACGGGACTAGCGGGAGGGCCACACGAGCAGTACTTC	CASSTGLAGGPHEQYF
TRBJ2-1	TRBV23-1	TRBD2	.	TGCGCCAGCAGTCAAACCTGGGTGGGGACTAGCGGCAACAATGAGCAGTTCTTC	CASSQTWVGTSGNNEQFF
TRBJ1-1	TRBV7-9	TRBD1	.	TGTGCCAGCAGCCGGGACAGGGGGCGCGAAGGAAATACTGAAGCTTTCTTT	CASSRDRGREGNTEAFF
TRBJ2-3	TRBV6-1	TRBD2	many	TGTGCCGTTCTACTAGCGGGGAGAGTAGATACGCAGTATTTT	CAVLLAGRVDTQYF
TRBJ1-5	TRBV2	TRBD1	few	TGTGCCAGCACTTCGGGACAGGACAATCAGCCCCAGCATTTT	CASTSGQDNQPQHF